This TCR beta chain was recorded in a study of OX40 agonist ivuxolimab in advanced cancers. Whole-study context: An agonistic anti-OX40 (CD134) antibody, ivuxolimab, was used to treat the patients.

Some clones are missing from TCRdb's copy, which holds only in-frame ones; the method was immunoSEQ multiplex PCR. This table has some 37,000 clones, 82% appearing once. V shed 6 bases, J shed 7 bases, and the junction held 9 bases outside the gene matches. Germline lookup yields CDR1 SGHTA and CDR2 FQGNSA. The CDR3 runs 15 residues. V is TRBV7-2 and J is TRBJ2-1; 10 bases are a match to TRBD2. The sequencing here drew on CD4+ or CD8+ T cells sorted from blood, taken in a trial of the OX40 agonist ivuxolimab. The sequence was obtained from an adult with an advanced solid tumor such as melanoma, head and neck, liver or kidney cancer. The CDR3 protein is CASRLGLAGVNEQFF. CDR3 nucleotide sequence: TGTGCCAGCAGGTTGGGGCTAGCGGGGGTGAATGAGCAGTTCTTC.